This TCR beta chain came from a study of blood T cell repertoires in COVID-19. Study-level information: Donors in the United States, Italy and Spain gave samples during acute or convalescent COVID-19. PBMCs, B-cell-depleted T cells, or T cells provided the cDNA or gDNA that made up the material.

V dropped 3 bases and J dropped 0; count of bases not matched to a gene: 7. This CDR3 region has 15 residues. Looked up from germline, CDR1 is DFQATT and CDR2 is SNEGSKA (reference sequence). In the original processing: Amplifying reference gene primers gave estimates of nucleated cell counts. Method: immunoSEQ multiplex PCR; TCRdb's copy keeps in-frame clones and lacks some. V and J calls and clone size come straight from that table; D and trimming were deduced from the DNA. The sample has roughly 290,000 clones; around four fifths are singletons. Specimen: peripheral blood. The gene calls are TRBV20-1 and TRBJ1-1; 7 nucleotides agree with TRBD1. This TCR was sampled from a woman in her forties or fifties with active or convalescent COVID-19. In DNA form, the CDR3 reads TGCAGTGCTAGTACCTGGGGACAGATGAACACTGAAGCTTTCTTT. It encodes CSASTWGQMNTEAFF.